This entry lists 7 T cell receptor beta chains sequenced from one sample in a study of PD-1 blockade in mismatch repair-deficient tumors. TCRdb's table, derived via immunoSEQ multiplex PCR, lists solely in-frame clones and lacks some. The sample has 60,000 to 65,000 clones, approximately 89% seen once. The starting material was peripheral blood, obtained 52 weeks after starting pembrolizumab. These receptors were taken from an adult with mismatch repair-deficient cancer.

The chain uses TRBV7-4 and TRBJ1-5, with 7 bases that match TRBD1. The CDR3 is made up of 14 amino acids. V was clipped by 6 bases and J by 6 bases; unmatched bases: 8. Germline V CDR1 and CDR2: SGHVT, SQSDAQ. The CDR3 loop reads CASREQGLGQPQHF. CDR3 DNA sequence: TGTGCCAGCAGGGAACAGGGGCTAGGTCAGCCCCAGCATTTT.

The chain couples TRBV4-1 to TRBJ1-1; possible D gene TRBD1, 5 bases. Germline lookup yields CDR1 MGHRA and CDR2 YSYEKL. V lost 4 bases and J 2 bases, leaving 14 bases between the germline ends. The CDR3 extends over 15 amino acids. CDR3 nucleotides: TGCGCCAGCAGCCTTTCCGGGACCCGAAACACTGAAGCTTTCTTT. It specifies CASSLSGTRNTEAFF.

Written as DNA, the CDR3 is TGTGCCAGCAGCCTATGGGGGAGGGCCGGCACTGAAGCTTTCTTT. Residues: CASSLWGRAGTEAFF. The chain carries TRBV5-6 and TRBJ1-1; tentative D call: TRBD1 (5 bases). Germline CDR1 reads SGHDT; CDR2 reads YYEEEE. The V end was cut by 4 bases, the J end by 4 bases, with 17 bases between. This CDR3 has 15 residues.

The chain recombines TRBV27 with TRBJ1-1; TRBD1 agrees at 12 bases. CDR3 length: 17 residues. Germline loops: CDR1 MNHEY, CDR2 SMNVEV (reference sequence). J gave up 6 bases and V 5 bases, and 13 bases lay outside the gene matches. The DNA for the CDR3 is TGTGCCAGCAGTGAGACCGGGACAGGGGGCCGACTAGCTGAAGCTTTCTTT. Its protein product is CASSETGTGGRLAEAFF.

This clone was picked up one time. The rearrangement links TRBV19 to TRBJ2-7; 13 bases are shared with TRBD2. The CDR3 spans 15 residues. V lost 6 bases and J lost 6; bases outside the gene matches: 8. CDR1 and CDR2 (germline): LNHDA, SQIVND (reference sequence). The CDR3 DNA is TGTGCCAGTAGCCAATCAGGACTAGCGGGAGTCGAGCAGTACTTC. Its protein product is CASSQSGLAGVEQYF.

The chain has TRBV6-5 and TRBJ2-4; 7 bases agree with TRBD2. CDR3 length: 16 residues. Germline V CDR1 and CDR2: MNHEY, SVGAGI. With 2 bases clipped from V and 4 bases from J, the junction kept 8 bases outside the gene matches. For the CDR3, the DNA is TGTGCCAGCAGTTACGGGCGGGAGACGTGGAAAAACATTCAGTACTTC. As protein: CASSYGRETWKNIQYF.

The rearrangement links TRBV19 to TRBJ2-1; D is perhaps TRBD2 (5 bases). This CDR3 is 15 amino acids long. Trimming shortened V by 7 bases and J by 4 bases, and 17 bases separated the two germline ends. Germline V gene sequence: CDR1 LNHDA, CDR2 SQIVND (reference sequence). CDR3 amino acids: CASTWSGGDYNEQFF. Here the CDR3 DNA reads TGTGCCAGTACCTGGTCTGGAGGAGATTACAATGAGCAGTTCTTC.